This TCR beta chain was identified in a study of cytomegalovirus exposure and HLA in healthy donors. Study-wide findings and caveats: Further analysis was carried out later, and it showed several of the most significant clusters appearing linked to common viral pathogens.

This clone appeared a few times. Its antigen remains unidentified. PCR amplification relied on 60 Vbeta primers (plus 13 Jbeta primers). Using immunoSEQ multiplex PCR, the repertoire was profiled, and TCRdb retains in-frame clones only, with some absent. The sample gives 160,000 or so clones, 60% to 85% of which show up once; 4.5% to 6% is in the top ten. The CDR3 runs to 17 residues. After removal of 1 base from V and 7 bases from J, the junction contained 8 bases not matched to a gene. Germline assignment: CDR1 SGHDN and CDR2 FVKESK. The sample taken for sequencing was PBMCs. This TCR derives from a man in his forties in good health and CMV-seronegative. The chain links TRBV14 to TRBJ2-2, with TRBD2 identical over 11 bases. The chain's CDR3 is CASSQGGSGGAHGELFF. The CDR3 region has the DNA TGTGCCAGCAGCCAAGGGGGTAGCGGGGGGGCCCACGGGGAGCTGTTTTTT. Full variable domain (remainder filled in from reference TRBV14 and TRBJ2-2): EAGVTQFPSHSVIEKGQTVTLRCDPISGHDNLYWYRRVMGKEIKFLLHFVKESKQDESGMPNNRFLAERTGGTYSTLKVQPAELEDSGVYFCASSQGGSGGAHGELFFGEGSRLTVL.